The 21 T cell receptor beta chains presented below share a single source sample, sequenced in a study of blood T cell repertoires in COVID-19. This table comes from immunoSEQ multiplex PCR, and its TCRdb copy is limited to in-frame clones, with some not included. The sample lists some 390,000 clones, 89% occurring once. The sequenced sample was peripheral blood. These receptors all come from a woman between 40 and 50 years old with COVID-19, enrolled during active disease.

The V call is TRBV2, the J call TRBJ1-5; a weak D match, TRBD1 (5 bases). Germline assignment: CDR1 SNHLY and CDR2 FYNNEI. V was cut by 5 bases and J by 6 bases, with 14 bases left in between. The CDR3 length is 14 residues. CDR3 nucleotide sequence: TGTGCCAGCAGTTCCCGTGGAGGGGCTCAGCCCCAGCATTTT. It codes for CASSSRGGAQPQHF. Combining the CDR3 with reference TRBV2 and TRBJ1-5 gives the whole variable domain EPEVTQTPSHQVTQMGQEVILRCVPISNHLYFYWYRQILGQKVEFLVSFYNNEISEKSEIFDDQFSVERPDGSNFTLKIRSTKLEDSAMYFCASSSRGGAQPQHFGDGTRLSIL.

This clone has a handful of counts. This chain links TRBV19 with TRBJ1-5, with 8 nucleotides matching TRBD1. The V and J ends lost 4 bases and 0 bases, in that order; junction bases with no gene match: 5. This CDR3 has 16 residues. CDR1 and CDR2 from the germline V gene are LNHDA and SQIVND (reference sequence). CDR3 in DNA: TGTGCCAGTAGTAAGGGGACAGGTGATAGCAATCAGCCCCAGCATTTT. Translating gives CASSKGTGDSNQPQHF.

The J gene is TRBJ1-1, the V gene TRBV27; D is unclear. This CDR3 is 14 amino acids long. V lost 1 base and J lost 1, with 7 bases in between. The germline V gene encodes CDR1 MNHEY and CDR2 SMNVEV (reference sequence). The CDR3 sequence is CASSLWNRNTEAFF. The CDR3 nucleotides are TGTGCCAGCAGTTTATGGAACAGGAACACTGAAGCTTTCTTT.

The chain recombines TRBV28 with TRBJ1-1; 7 positions agree with TRBD1. J was trimmed by 1 base and V by 3 bases; bases with no gene match: 8. This CDR3 has 16 residues. Per the germline V gene, CDR1 is MDHEN and CDR2 is SYDVKM. CDR3 nucleotides: TGTGCCAGCAGTTTGACAGGGAGGTTGTGGAACACTGAAGCTTTCTTT. It yields the protein CASSLTGRLWNTEAFF.

The chain carries TRBV12-3 or TRBV12-4 and TRBJ2-2, with D possibly matching TRBD2 (5 bases). V shed 8 bases and J shed 5 bases, with 12 bases lying between them. The CDR3 consists of 13 residues. For the CDR3, the DNA is TGTGCCAGCTTAGGGAGACCGACCGGGGAGCTGTTTTTT. Translating gives CASLGRPTGELFF.

This chain connects TRBV3-1 (or the pseudogene TRBV3-2) to TRBJ1-5; D not certain. With 0 bases removed from V and 6 bases from J, the gap between germline ends came to 21 bases. Germline V CDR1 and CDR2: LGHDT, YNNKEL (reference sequence). This CDR3 has 18 residues. The DNA of the CDR3 is TGTGCCAGCAGCCAAGATCAGAGAGACAACCGGAGGCGTCAGCCCCAGCATTTT. It is translated as CASSQDQRDNRRRQPQHF.

The gene calls are TRBV20-1 and TRBJ2-5, with D maybe TRBD1 (7 bases). This CDR3 has 15 amino acids. Trimming took 3 bases from V and 2 from J, leaving 16 bases between them. Per the germline V gene, CDR1 is DFQATT and CDR2 is SNEGSKA (reference sequence). The CDR3 nucleotides are TGCAGTGCTAGTCCCTTTCAGGGGGGTCAAGAGACCCAGTACTTC. It specifies CSASPFQGGQETQYF.

The chain combines TRBV19 with TRBJ1-1, with a tentative D call TRBD1 (5 bases). CDR1 is LNHDA, CDR2 SQIVND, per germline (reference sequence). This CDR3 contains 13 residues. Trimming cost V 3 bases and J 5 bases, with 10 bases left between them. The CDR3 sequence: CASSIQGKTEAFF. In DNA form, the CDR3 reads TGTGCCAGTAGTATTCAGGGCAAGACTGAAGCTTTCTTT.

The chain carries TRBV2 and TRBJ1-2; TRBD1 matches 12 bases. This CDR3 region has 15 residues. Per germline, CDR1 SNHLY and CDR2 FYNNEI. Trimming cost V 8 bases and J 6 bases; bases outside gene matches: 10. The CDR3 region is CASSSGTGGANGYTF. The CDR3 DNA follows: TGTGCCAGCTCTTCCGGGACAGGGGGCGCGAATGGCTACACCTTC. The variable domain in full, with the rest retrieved from reference TRBV2 and TRBJ1-2, is EPEVTQTPSHQVTQMGQEVILRCVPISNHLYFYWYRQILGQKVEFLVSFYNNEISEKSEIFDDQFSVERPDGSNFTLKIRSTKLEDSAMYFCASSSGTGGANGYTFGSGTRLTVV.

The chain's CDR3 is CASSLSRDSHGGYTF. As DNA, the CDR3 is TGTGCCAGCAGCTTGTCCCGGGACTCTCACGGAGGCTACACCTTC. V usage is TRBV7-9 and J usage is TRBJ1-2; possible D gene TRBD1, 5 bases. Germline loops: CDR1 SEHNR, CDR2 FQNEAQ (reference sequence). Trimming stripped 3 bases from V and 8 bases from J, with 19 bases between. The CDR3 is 15 amino acids.

The CDR3 nucleotides read TGTGCCAGCAGCCCCCCAGGGAGGGGTGAAGCTTTCTTT. It codes for CASSPPGRGEAFF. The chain uses TRBV6-5 and TRBJ1-1; maybe TRBD1 (5 bases). The CDR3 runs 13 residues. The germline V gene has CDR1 MNHEY and CDR2 SVGAGI. Trimming shortened V by 6 bases and J by 7 bases, and 15 bases separated the two germline ends.

About this clone: Germline and junction disagree at one end, which may indicate a read error. The chain has TRBV6-2 or TRBV6-3 and TRBJ1-5; TRBD1 matches at 7 bases. The CDR3 spans 14 residues. Germline loops: CDR1 MNHEY, CDR2 SVGEGT. CDR3 coding DNA: TGTGCCACCAGTGTACAGGGGAAGTATCAGCCCCAGCATTTT. It codes for CATSVQGKYQPQHF.

The rearrangement links TRBV3-1 (or the pseudogene TRBV3-2) to TRBJ1-4; D may be TRBD1 (6 bases). The CDR3 sequence is 15 residues long. The germline gives CDR1 LGHDT, CDR2 YNNKEL (reference sequence). The germline V and J ends were trimmed by 1 base and 4 bases, with 10 bases remaining between them. The CDR3 DNA is TGTGCCAGCAGCCAAGCCGGACAGTTTAATGAAAAACTGTTTTTT. This encodes CASSQAGQFNEKLFF.

The chain links TRBV7-2 to TRBJ2-2, with D maybe TRBD2 (6 bases). This CDR3 spans 18 amino acids. V gave up 1 base and J gave up 6 bases, with 21 bases separating them. Per germline, CDR1 SGHTA and CDR2 FQGNSA. This chain's CDR3 is CASSLESHRAGPSGELFF. The CDR3 DNA follows: TGTGCCAGCAGCTTAGAATCCCATCGGGCGGGACCGTCCGGGGAGCTGTTTTTT.

Turning to this clone: Distinct nucleotide sequences in the sample also encode this CDR3. This rearrangement joins TRBV27 to TRBJ1-1; D may be TRBD1 (5 bases). V was pared by 6 bases and J by 1 base, with 9 bases between. CDR1 MNHEY and CDR2 SMNVEV come from the germline V gene (reference sequence). The CDR3 is 13 residues long. The CDR3 loop is CASSLTANTEAFF. In DNA, the CDR3 is TGTGCCAGCAGCTTGACAGCGAACACTGAAGCTTTCTTT.

V gene TRBV28 combines with J gene TRBJ2-1, with TRBD2 matching 10 bases. Germline CDR1 is MDHEN and CDR2 is SYDVKM. V shed 6 bases, J shed 7 bases, and the junction held 6 bases outside the gene matches. The CDR3 is 14 residues long. The CDR3 DNA reads TGTGCCAGCAGCCTAGCGGGAGCGGGGAATGAGCAGTTCTTC. It encodes CASSLAGAGNEQFF.

The CDR3 here is CASSPRSGRGQYF. The DNA for the CDR3 is TGTGCCAGCAGCCCCAGATCGGGCAGGGGCCAGTACTTC. This chain uses TRBV21-1 with TRBJ2-5; the table's TRBD1 call for D was not verified on the DNA. TRBV21-1 counts as a pseudogene. CDR3 length: 13 residues.

The J gene is TRBJ2-3, the V gene TRBV11-2, with a tentative D call TRBD2 (6 bases). Germline V gene data show CDR1 as SGHAT and CDR2 as FQNNGV. V lost 4 bases and J lost 0, with 17 bases in between. This CDR3 is 17 amino acids long. CDR3 nucleotide sequence: TGTGCCAGCAGCTCAAAGAGACTAGACGCTAGCACAGATACGCAGTATTTT. Amino acid sequence: CASSSKRLDASTDTQYF.

The chain employs TRBV28 and TRBJ1-1, with 7 bases that match TRBD1. This CDR3 spans 13 amino acids. With V trimmed by 5 bases and J by 5 bases, 5 bases remained unmatched. In germline, CDR1 is MDHEN, CDR2 SYDVKM. The CDR3 bases are TGTGCCAGCAGTCAGACAGGGAGAACTGAAGCTTTCTTT. Translation gives CASSQTGRTEAFF.

The chain couples TRBV5-1 to TRBJ2-3, with 10 bases matching TRBD1. The V and J ends lost 4 bases and 11 bases, in that order; junction bases with no gene match: 4. This CDR3 comprises 12 residues. Germline values: CDR1 SGHRS, CDR2 YFSETQ. The CDR3 region is CASSGDRGMQYF. The CDR3 DNA is TGCGCCAGCAGCGGGGACAGGGGTATGCAGTATTTT.

This chain connects TRBV28 to TRBJ1-5, with 7 positions matching TRBD1. The junction had 11 bases not matched to a gene; V was cut back by 10 bases and J by 2 bases. Germline V lookup: CDR1 MDHEN, CDR2 SYDVKM. The CDR3 runs to 15 residues. This chain's CDR3 is CATTNRGTGNQPQHF. Here the CDR3 DNA reads TGTGCCACCACGAACAGGGGCACGGGCAATCAGCCCCAGCATTTT.